A single sample gave rise to the 25 T cell receptor beta chains below, sequenced in a study of T-cell reconstitution after alpha-beta-depleted transplantation in children. Unique molecular identifiers were used in preparing the TCRbeta library. TCRdb itself ran the PCR reads through MiXCR, one entry per CDR3 protein. This sample carries some 640,000 distinct CDR3 sequences, around 17% of them seen once, and the ten largest clones take about 1.1%. Here the sequenced sample was PBMCs from the stem cell graft donor, taken from the stem cell graft. Receptors originate from a human donor who donated a stem cell graft to a child with acute myeloid leukemia.

The chain employs TRBV4-3 and TRBJ2-2; no clear D. The length of the CDR3 is 14 residues. V was cut by 0 bases and J by 6 bases, with 8 bases left in between. CDR1 is LGHNA, CDR2 YSLEER, per germline. The CDR3 region has the DNA TGCGCCAGCAGCCAAGAAGGAAGGTCCGGGGAGCTGTTTTTT. Translation gives CASSQEGRSGELFF.

This clonotype was seen ten or more times. This rearrangement joins TRBV12-3 or TRBV12-4 to TRBJ2-4; 9 bases line up with TRBD1. J was trimmed by 10 bases and V by 2 bases; bases with no gene match: 6. CDR3 length: 14 amino acids. The CDR3 sequence is CASSLPGTGRIQYF. In nucleotides, the CDR3 is TGTGCCAGCAGTTTACCCGGGACAGGGCGTATTCAGTACTTC.

This clonotype has more than one count but fewer than ten. The chain recombines TRBV5-1 with TRBJ2-7; a possible D gene is TRBD2 (5 bases). This CDR3 is 14 amino acids long. Germline CDR1 and CDR2: SGHRS and YFSETQ. V lost 0 bases to trimming and J lost 6 bases, with 13 bases between them. The CDR3 DNA is TGCGCCAGCAGCTTGGAGTGGGAGAGGTTCGAGCAGTACTTC. Translating gives CASSLEWERFEQYF. Full variable domain (remainder filled in from reference TRBV5-1 and TRBJ2-7): KAGVTQTPRYLIKTRGQQVTLSCSPISGHRSVSWYQQTPGQGLQFLFEYFSETQRNKGNFPGRFSGRQFSNSRSEMNVSTLELGDSALYLCASSLEWERFEQYFGPGTRLTVT.

V and J are TRBV10-3 and TRBJ2-7; D not certain. This CDR3 contains 12 residues. The germline CDR1 and CDR2 sequences are ENHRY and SYGVKD. Between the trimmed V and J ends, which lost 0 bases and 7 bases, there was a span of 7 bases. In DNA, the CDR3 is TGTGCCATCAGTGAGTCATTAGAGGAGCAGTACGTC. Its protein is CAISESLEEQYV.

This clonotype was observed at least ten times. CDR3 sequence (DNA): TGCGCCAGCAGCCAAGAGGGGACAGGGGCCAACGTCCTGACTTTC. Translated: CASSQEGTGANVLTF. This chain joins TRBV4-3 and TRBJ2-6; tentative D call: TRBD1 (6 bases). The V gene's germline CDR1 is LGHNA and CDR2 YSLEER. Deletions cut 0 bases from V and 4 bases from J, with 7 bases between. This CDR3 region has 15 residues.

This clonotype was seen at least ten times. This chain links TRBV5-5 with TRBJ2-7; D gene uncertain. The CDR3 is 15 amino acids. Germline V gene sequence: CDR1 SGHKS, CDR2 YYEKEE (reference sequence). V shed 0 bases and J shed 2 bases, with 12 bases lying between them. This CDR3 is CASSLAGLRPYEQYF. CDR3 DNA: TGTGCCAGCAGCTTGGCTGGGCTCCGTCCCTACGAGCAGTACTTC.

The chain combines TRBV7-2 with TRBJ1-1; no definite D call. The ends were cut back, 2 bases at V and 6 bases at J, with 16 bases in the middle. The CDR3 sequence is 15 residues long. From germline, CDR1 is SGHTA and CDR2 FQGNSA. This CDR3 is CASSLSPDTVAEAFF. The CDR3 DNA reads TGTGCCAGCAGCTTATCCCCCGACACAGTGGCTGAAGCTTTCTTT. The full variable domain, rest sourced from reference TRBV7-2 and TRBJ1-1, is GAGVSQSPSNKVTEKGKDVELRCDPISGHTALYWYRQSLGQGLEFLIYFQGNSAPDKSGLPSDRFSAERTGGSVSTLTIQRTQQEDSAVYLCASSLSPDTVAEAFFGQGTRLTVV.

This clonotype was counted only a few times. This chain connects TRBV7-6 to TRBJ2-2, with 11 positions matching TRBD2. J lost 2 bases, V lost 4 bases, and 9 bases had no gene match. This CDR3 spans 18 amino acids. Germline values: CDR1 SGHVS, CDR2 FNYEAQ. The CDR3 DNA sequence: TGTGCCAGCAGCTACCACCTTCTAGCGGGGGGAAACACCGGGGAGCTGTTTTTT. This translates into CASSYHLLAGGNTGELFF. The full variable domain, in which reference TRBV7-6 and TRBJ2-2 provide the parts outside the CDR3, is GAGVSQSPRYKVTKRGQDVALRCDPISGHVSLYWYRQALGQGPEFLTYFNYEAQQDKSGLPNDRFSAERPEGSISTLTIQRTEQRDSAMYRCASSYHLLAGGNTGELFFGEGSRLTVL.

This clonotype was counted only a few times. This chain links TRBV5-6 with TRBJ2-2; D not certain. Germline V gene data show CDR1 as SGHDT and CDR2 as YYEEEE. V shed 2 bases and J shed 6 bases, with 8 bases lying between them. The CDR3 spans 13 residues. The CDR3 coding sequence is TGTGCCAGCAGCTTTCTAGGTTCCGGGGAGCTGTTTTTT. Amino acid sequence: CASSFLGSGELFF.

The rearrangement joins TRBV20-1 to TRBJ2-1, with 7 bases aligning to TRBD2. J lost 4 bases, V lost 6 bases, and 9 bases had no gene match. This CDR3 is built from 14 residues. The germline V gene has CDR1 DFQATT and CDR2 SNEGSKA (reference sequence). The DNA of the CDR3 is TGCAGTGCGGCCGGGACTACACGATACAATGAGCAGTTCTTC. Translating it yields CSAAGTTRYNEQFF.

The chain carries TRBV19 and TRBJ2-7; D possibly corresponds to TRBD1 (5 bases). V lost 5 bases, J lost 0 bases, and 11 bases lay in between. Germline V gene sequence: CDR1 LNHDA, CDR2 SQIVND (reference sequence). This CDR3 has 14 residues. CDR3 bases: TGTGCCAGTAGTCGGCCAGGACACTCCTACGAGCAGTACTTC. Translation: CASSRPGHSYEQYF.

Turning to this clonotype: This may arise from a read error, as a much more abundant clone is one base away. CDR3 bases: TGCAGTGCTCCCGCCGGGTGTGAAGCTTTCTTT. The encoded protein is CSAPAGCEAFF. The V call is TRBV20-1, the J call TRBJ1-1; D not resolved. There are 11 residues in the CDR3. Germline assignment: CDR1 DFQATT and CDR2 SNEGSKA (reference sequence). V shed 5 bases and J shed 7 bases, with 11 bases lying between them.

The J gene is TRBJ2-1, the V gene TRBV24-1, with D possibly being TRBD2 (6 bases). Germline V gene lookup returns CDR1 KGHDR and CDR2 SFDVKD. Trimming shortened V by 4 bases and J by 6 bases, and 21 bases separated the two germline ends. The CDR3 has 17 amino acids. Here the CDR3 reads CATSDPKRARPFNEQFF. CDR3 in DNA: TGTGCCACCAGTGACCCGAAGCGGGCGAGGCCTTTCAATGAGCAGTTCTTC.

This rearrangement joins TRBV7-9 to TRBJ1-4, with a weak D call TRBD1 (6 bases). The CDR3 runs to 12 residues. The V end was cut by 5 bases, the J end by 10 bases, with 11 bases between. Germline CDR1 SEHNR, CDR2 FQNEAQ (reference sequence). The CDR3 coding sequence is TGTGCCAGCAGCGCACAGGGTGGAAAACTGTTTTTT. It specifies CASSAQGGKLFF.

The table lists this clonotype with a few counts. Germline and junction disagree at one end, which may indicate a read error. The V and J genes are TRBV13 and TRBJ2-1; 9 positions agree with TRBD2. Germline V gene data show CDR1 as PRHDT and CDR2 as FYEKMQ (reference sequence). The CDR3 contains 18 residues. Here the CDR3 reads CASSVGPSGGHSYNEQFF. CDR3 in DNA: TGTGCCAGCAGCGTAGGACCCAGCGGGGGGCACTCCTACAATGAGCAGTTCTTC.

Concerning this clonotype: A junction end diverges from the germline sequence, so it may reflect a read error. This chain uses TRBV20-1 with TRBJ2-7; D possibly matches TRBD1 or TRBD2 (5 bases each). Germline values: CDR1 DFQATT, CDR2 SNEGSKA (reference sequence). This CDR3 spans 15 amino acids. The DNA for the CDR3 is TGCAGTGCCAGAGGGGCCCCAGGTGGGGCCTACGAGCAGTACTTC. Its protein product is CSARGAPGGAYEQYF.

This chain links TRBV6-2 or TRBV6-3 with TRBJ2-7; D remains unclear. Trimming pared 2 bases from V and 6 bases from J, leaving 8 bases between. The CDR3 extends over 12 amino acids. CDR1 MNHEY and CDR2 SVGEGT come from the germline V gene. DNA of the CDR3: TGTGCCAGCAGTTACATGGTGAGCGAGCAGTACTTC. Translated, it gives CASSYMVSEQYF.

This sequence joins TRBV6-2 or TRBV6-3 and TRBJ2-3; 12 bases are shared with TRBD2. This CDR3 comprises 18 residues. CDR1 and CDR2 (germline): MNHEY, SVGEGT. Trimming cost V 0 bases and J 4 bases; bases outside gene matches: 8. The CDR3 bases are TGTGCCAGCAGTTACTCGGGCCAACTAGCGGGGGGTGCAGATACGCAGTATTTT. Translating gives CASSYSGQLAGGADTQYF.

The sample holds a few counts of this clonotype. The chain has TRBV4-1 and TRBJ2-1, with D uncertain. V was cut by 1 base and J by 7 bases, with 8 bases left in between. Germline V gives CDR1 MGHRA, CDR2 YSYEKL. The CDR3 is 13 amino acids. The CDR3 DNA is TGCGCCAGCAGCCAAGGTCGAGGAAATGAGCAGTTCTTC. Residues: CASSQGRGNEQFF.

The chain combines TRBV7-8 with TRBJ1-3; D is unresolved. The V gene lost 0 bases and the J gene lost 0 bases, with 6 bases spanning the gap. This CDR3 contains 15 residues. The germline CDR1 and CDR2 sequences are SGHVS and FQNEAQ. CDR3 in amino acids: CASSLAGYSGNTIYF. CDR3 coding DNA: TGTGCCAGCAGCTTAGCGGGCTACTCTGGAAACACCATATATTTT.

This clonotype was picked up many times. The chain has TRBV20-1 and TRBJ1-1, with a possible D match to TRBD1 (5 bases). Trimming took 5 bases from V and 5 from J, leaving 15 bases between them. Germline V lookup: CDR1 DFQATT, CDR2 SNEGSKA (reference sequence). The CDR3 length is 13 residues. The CDR3 coding sequence is TGCAGTGCTGACGTTAGGGGAATGACTGAAGCTTTCTTT. This gives the protein CSADVRGMTEAFF.

In this sample, this clonotype turned up a few times. The gene calls are TRBV6-5 and TRBJ2-2; D is possibly TRBD1 (6 bases). Trimming pared 2 bases from V and 1 base from J, leaving 14 bases between. From germline, CDR1 is MNHEY and CDR2 SVGAGI. This CDR3 is built from 17 residues. The CDR3 reads CASSYRDKALNTGELFF. Here the CDR3 DNA reads TGTGCCAGCAGTTACCGGGACAAAGCCTTGAACACCGGGGAGCTGTTTTTT.

This clonotype was picked up many times. The rearrangement links TRBV20-1 to TRBJ1-2, with 7 bases aligning to TRBD1. V lost 3 bases to trimming and J lost 2 bases; unmatched junction nucleotides: 9. This CDR3 has 15 amino acids. Germline V gene lookup returns CDR1 DFQATT and CDR2 SNEGSKA (reference sequence). In DNA, the CDR3 is TGCAGTGCTAGCCCTAAGACGACAGGGAACTATGGCTACACCTTC. It yields the protein CSASPKTTGNYGYTF.

This clonotype was counted many times. The gene calls are TRBV10-3 and TRBJ2-7; D remains ambiguous. Germline assignment: CDR1 ENHRY and CDR2 SYGVKD. CDR3 length: 12 amino acids. V was clipped by 1 base and J by 3 bases, with 4 bases between them. The CDR3 protein is CAISELDYEQYF. CDR3 DNA: TGTGCCATCAGTGAGTTAGACTACGAGCAGTACTTC.

Only a few counts were recorded for this clonotype. The chain joins TRBV7-8 to TRBJ2-1; the D call may be TRBD1 or TRBD2 (5 bases each). Germline V gene sequence: CDR1 SGHVS, CDR2 FQNEAQ. V was cut by 0 bases and J by 5 bases, with 11 bases left in between. This CDR3 has 15 residues. This chain's CDR3 is CASSLARGPHNEQFF. In nucleotides, the CDR3 is TGTGCCAGCAGCTTAGCCCGGGGACCCCACAATGAGCAGTTCTTC.